The clone carrying this T cell receptor (beta chain) has only a few counts. Its antigen is as yet unknown. This record comes from a study of CD4+ T cells in melanoma. Sequenced by immunoSEQ multiplex PCR; TCRdb stores in-frame clones only, minus some. The sample shows approximately 19,000 clones, around 80% of them seen only once. Study-wide results and limits: CD8+ T cell, macrophage and B cell function reportedly correlated with neoantigen-specific CD4+ T cells. In melanoma, neoantigen-specific CD4+ T cells reportedly differed in differentiation state.

The V gene lost 5 bases and the J gene lost 2 bases, with 16 bases spanning the gap. The CDR3 totals 16 residues. Germline V lookup: CDR1 SEHNR, CDR2 FQNEAQ (reference sequence). The gene calls are TRBV7-9 and TRBJ2-1, with D uncertain. The clonotype was recovered from a human donor with melanoma. This CDR3 reads CASSPLSGATYNEQFF. The CDR3 nucleotides are TGTGCCAGCAGCCCCTTATCGGGTGCGACCTACAATGAGCAGTTCTTC.